Sequencing of this TCR beta chain was carried out in a study of cytomegalovirus exposure and HLA in healthy donors (dated by TCRdb to about 2017). A note on the overall study: In an earlier analysis of fewer than 750 of the donors, 276 Gb of sequence data and just under 120 million unique TCR beta sequences from 180 million or so T cells were reported. Because of strong linkage in the cohort, five DR-DQ haplotypes were treated as single units for association and clustering. The study combined high-throughput TCR immunosequencing, statistical association of individual TCRs with disease status, and machine learning to predict cytomegalovirus infection status. Donor age, sex, ethnicity and CMV serostatus were compiled together with the repertoire data. The genetic ancestry cluster associated with self-reported Caucasian donors included 81% of the roughly 390 genotyped donors. To decide whether each TCR beta V gene segment behaved as functional or pseudogenic, an earlier analysis of fewer than 750 of the donors relied on high-throughput TCR beta sequencing. To study patterns of TCR occurrence, a later analysis re-analyzed previously published TCR beta repertoires from 666 donors and added high-resolution HLA genotyping. The T cell repertoires of 700 or so subjects were profiled by immunosequencing and related to cytomegalovirus serostatus. On average, around 200,000 unique TCR beta nucleotide sequences were sequenced per donor among 300 to 500 genotyped donors of the cohort, with around 19% of those sequences being non-productive. Class I and class II HLA loci were covered by the typing at four-digit resolution. Around 330 gigabases of sequencing data and about 92 million unique TCR sequences made up an early release that covered approximately 650 HLA-typed donors. A separate validation cohort of some 130 different subjects was used in addition to the 666-subject first cohort. The study aimed to test whether signatures of past pathogen exposure could be identified by cataloging public T cell receptors. Typing coverage differed by locus: A, B, C, DRB1 and DQB1 were typed in about 629-630 donors, DQA1 in 522, DPA1 in 600 to 610, and DPB1 in just under 480. All discovery cohort repertoires had been generated on a single sequencing platform. Rather than drawing on any new phenotypic data, the later analysis identified candidate immune exposures from TCR beta sequences and the way those sequences occurred across donors. Genome-wide SNP genotypes for about 65% of the 666 donors were used in a later genetic analysis, which treated that subset as a discovery cohort.

From the cysteine up to the phenylalanine, the CDR3 has a length of 15 residues. Of all the DNA, just the CDR3 is kept, 45 bases in frame from base 1. The germline V gene yields SGHDT for CDR1 and YYEEEE for CDR2. This clone has just a few counts. Its antigen is not yet known. Base qualities are not at hand, and no much larger clone is one base apart. Beyond this particular receptor, the publication reports: The authors suggested that the approach could potentially be extended to other disease states and immunological phenotypes. In vitro tests confirmed that a few of the cytomegalovirus-associated TCR beta chains recognize cytomegalovirus antigens. A further reported finding was that TCR beta sequences accurately predicted the HLA-A and HLA-B alleles for most subjects in the first cohort. In a later analysis, the rate of TCR association differed among HLA loci, with DRB1 alleles having the most associated TCRs and HLA-C alleles having the fewest. Because the 87-base-pair reads could not distinguish some IMGT-functional V segments, including TRBV6-2 and TRBV6-3, those segments were excluded. Most CMV-associated TCR beta chains appeared to be HLA-restricted in a later analysis, and the HLA associations seemed to be driven largely by CMV exposure. The sequencing pipeline was judged likely to have produced a cluster of highly shared sequence variants as a technical artifact. CMV serostatus was the only immune exposure information available for the cohort. In an earlier analysis of approximately 600 of the donors, most TCR beta V segments were observed in productive rearrangements about 90% or about 30% of the time, broadly matching IMGT annotations. Several of the top co-occurrence clusters appeared to be linked to parvovirus B19, influenza, CMV and Epstein-Barr virus, according to a later analysis. Presence/absence analyses assumed roughly uniform sequencing depth across donors, an assumption that may not hold. Most TCR sequences were seen in very few donors, while some public TCRs were found in many individuals. In the study, around 150 TCR beta chains were listed as associated with cytomegalovirus. According to a later genetic analysis, donors in an Asian-associated ancestry cluster had fewer N-insertions in productive TCRs than the roughly 700-donor mean. Only TCR beta chains were sequenced in this cohort, and the absence of alpha or paired-chain data limited detectable features. Strong co-occurrence of HLA alleles, especially DR and DQ, made assigning TCR associations to individual alleles difficult. In a later analysis, HLA-associated TCR beta chains showed more clonal expansion and lower generation probabilities than non-associated chains that were equally common. V-gene and J-gene trimming of TCR beta chains was associated with a missense DCLRE1C variant in a later genetic analysis, and the association was replicated in an independent cohort. Because counts were too low, 15 to 20 rarely observed V segments, including chromosome 9 orphons, were left out of the earlier analysis of 587 of the donors. In a later analysis, around 17,000 TCR beta sequences were associated with specific HLA alleles at a false discovery rate of 0.05. The classifier was reported to diagnose cytomegalovirus status with high specificity and sensitivity in both the original cohort and the validation cohort. Linkage disequilibrium might explain the correlated functional status among segregating V segments, but an unknown experimental factor could not be ruled out. Because some donors lacked HLA typing at each locus, the association tests relied only on the typed subset.

The cohort comprised fewer than 750 healthy bone marrow donors. Cohort members were all nominally healthy when sampled, although unrecorded immune exposures were likely present. The donor tested CMV seronegative and was one of the 352 seronegative cohort members. A peripheral blood sample was collected from each donor, and TCR beta sequencing was performed on peripheral blood mononuclear cells. Genomic DNA was extracted from the blood cell samples with the Qiagen DNeasy Blood Extraction Kit. Library preparation was by the immunoSEQ multiplex PCR assay. The multiplex PCR relied on a mix of 60 forward primers for TCR Vbeta segments and 13 reverse primers for TCR Jbeta segments. A multiplex PCR assay on genomic DNA amplified the CDR3 region of rearranged TCR beta genes. Amplified TCR beta libraries were sequenced as 87-base-pair reads on the Illumina HiSeq System. In the original analysis: Across the 600 to 700 repertoires, a later analysis counted approximately 83 million unique TCR beta chains, roughly 11 million of which were shared by at least two donors. Raw reads were error-corrected and collapsed into unique sequences by a nearest-neighbor algorithm in which closely related sequences were merged to remove PCR and sequencing errors. Alignment of CDR3 sequences to IMGT reference sequences was used to assign V, D and J gene segments. For a sequence to be retained, a match of at least six nucleotides was required to both a V gene segment and a J gene segment. A rearrangement counted as productive if the CDR3 had no stop codons and remained in frame with V and J, and every other rearrangement counted as non-productive. CDR3 was defined by IMGT convention, running from the second conserved V-encoded cysteine to the conserved J-encoded phenylalanine. Sequences without an unambiguous match to a single V gene segment were excluded from the earlier analysis of about 600 of the donors. In an earlier analysis of 587 of the donors, V segments were called functional above 56.7% productive rearrangements and were called segregating when the between-donor standard deviation exceeded 5%. A statistical classification framework was built to diagnose cytomegalovirus status from the catalog of TCR beta chain sequences. V and J gene assignment, in a later analysis, came from comparing TCR nucleotide sequences with IMGT/GENE-DB human TR gene sequences. The TCRdist pipeline was used in a later analysis to assign CDR3 sequences and most-parsimonious VDJ recombination scenarios. In a later analysis, every TCR beta chain was defined by the combination of its CDR3 amino acid sequence and its V-gene family, and reads without a unique V-gene family were dropped. A later analysis removed 592 highly shared, low-generation-probability nucleotide sequences to deal with suspected cross-contamination and a sequencing artifact. In a later analysis, a clonal expansion index for each public chain was calculated from normalized within-repertoire ranks of inferred template counts. In a later analysis, generation probabilities were computed with a VDJ recombination model fitted to out-of-frame rearrangements, and the resulting probabilities were checked against IGoR. Hypergeometric tests were used in a later analysis to score TCR-TCR, TCR-HLA and TCR-CMV co-occurrence, with a repertoire-size bias correction applied to the TCR pairs. False discovery rates were estimated in a later analysis by permuting HLA or CMV assignments 20 times. In a later analysis, co-occurring TCRs were grouped using DBSCAN, and TCRdist sequence similarity was added for clustering within HLA-allele-positive subsets. For co-occurrence clustering, repertoires with fewer than 30,000 or more than 120,000 public chains were excluded, along with several repertoires with anomalous nucleotide sharing. In TCRdb, the immuneACCESS table is reduced to in-frame sequences with V and J assigned. These tables do not hold every clone; where another copy was compared, an unresolved V gene accounts for under half, and the others remain unexplained. Clone size and V and J calls were adopted from that table, with D and trimming inferred from the DNA. In all, the sample holds about 140,000 clones, and 61% of those were seen once. Clones ranked in the top ten supply roughly 1.9% of the sample.

The chain is made from TRBV5-6 and TRBJ2-5, with TRBD2 matching 7 junction bases. The last part of the DNA fits TRBJ2-7 better; the J call may be wrong. Sequenced: PBMCs. The sequence was obtained from a male donor in good health and CMV-seronegative. This receptor carries the CDR3 CASSPSGLGGIEQYF. The DNA sequence is given as TGTGCCAGCAGCCCCTCCGGTCTGGGAGGGATCGAGCAGTACTTC.